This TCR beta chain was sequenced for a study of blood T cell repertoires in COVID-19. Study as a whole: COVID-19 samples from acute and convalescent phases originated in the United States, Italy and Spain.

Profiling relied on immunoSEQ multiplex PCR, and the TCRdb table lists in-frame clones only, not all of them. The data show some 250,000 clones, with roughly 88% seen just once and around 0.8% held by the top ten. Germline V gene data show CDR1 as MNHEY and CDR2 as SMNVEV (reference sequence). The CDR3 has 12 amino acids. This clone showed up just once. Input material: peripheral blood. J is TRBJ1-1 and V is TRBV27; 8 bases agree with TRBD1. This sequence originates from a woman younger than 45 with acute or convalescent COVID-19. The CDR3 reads CTISTGDTEAFF. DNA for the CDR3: TGTACCATCTCGACAGGGGACACTGAAGCTTTCTTT.